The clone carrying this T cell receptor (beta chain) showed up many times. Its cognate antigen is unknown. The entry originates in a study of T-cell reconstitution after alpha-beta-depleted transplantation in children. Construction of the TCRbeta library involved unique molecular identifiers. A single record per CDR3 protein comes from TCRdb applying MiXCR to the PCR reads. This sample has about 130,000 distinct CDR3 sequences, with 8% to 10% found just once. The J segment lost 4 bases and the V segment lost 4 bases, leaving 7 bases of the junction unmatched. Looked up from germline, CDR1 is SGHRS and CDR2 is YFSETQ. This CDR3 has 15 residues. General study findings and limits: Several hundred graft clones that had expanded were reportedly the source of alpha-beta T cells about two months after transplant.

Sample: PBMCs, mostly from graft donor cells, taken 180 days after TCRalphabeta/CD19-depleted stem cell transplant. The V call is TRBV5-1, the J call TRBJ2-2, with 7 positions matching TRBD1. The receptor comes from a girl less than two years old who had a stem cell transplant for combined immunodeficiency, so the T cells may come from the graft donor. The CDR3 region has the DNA TGCGCCAGCAGCCCCCGACAGGGTGGCACCGGGGAGCTGTTTTTT. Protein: CASSPRQGGTGELFF.